This TCR beta chain is from a study of cytomegalovirus exposure and HLA in healthy donors. Study-wide points: Reported findings show TCR beta sequences accurately forecast HLA-A and HLA-B alleles in most subjects.

The PCR ran on 60 Vbeta and 13 Jbeta primers. Measured with immunoSEQ multiplex PCR; TCRdb has only the in-frame clones, and not every one. The sample has fewer than 120,000 clones; about 80% are singletons. With regard to this clone: Its antigen remains unknown.

The sample comprised PBMCs. This receptor was identified in a man in his thirties or forties in good health and CMV-seropositive.

The CDR3 region is CASSFRQGLHEQYF. CDR3 DNA sequence: TGTGCCAGCAGTTTTAGGCAGGGGTTGCACGAGCAGTACTTC. The chain carries TRBV27 and TRBJ2-7; D is possibly TRBD1 (6 bases). From germline, CDR1 is MNHEY and CDR2 SMNVEV (reference sequence). CDR3 length equals 14 residues. With 3 bases removed from V and 5 bases from J, the gap between germline ends came to 14 bases.